Below, one T cell receptor (beta chain) is given with its context. Under the authors' procedure: Amplification with reference gene primers provided the estimates of nucleated cell counts. Here immunoSEQ multiplex PCR was the method, and the copy in TCRdb shows in-frame clones only, minus some. D and trimming come from the DNA, and the V and J calls and clone size come from that table. Counted here are under 200,000 clones, roughly 86% occurring once; the ten biggest clones make up just under 2.5%. The length of the CDR3 is 15 residues. Germline-derived CDR1 and CDR2 are LGHDT and YNNKEL (reference sequence). After removal of 1 base from V and 4 bases from J, the junction contained 6 bases not matched to a gene. This specimen comes from a study of blood T cell repertoires in COVID-19. Study-wide background: Samples taken during acute and convalescent COVID-19 were collected in the United States, Italy and Spain. PBMCs, B-cell-depleted T cells, or T cells provided the cDNA or gDNA that made up the material.

Sample: peripheral blood. The clonotype originates from a middle-aged man with active or convalescent COVID-19. The chain is built from TRBV3-1 (or the pseudogene TRBV3-2) and TRBJ1-2, with 7 nucleotides matching TRBD1. This CDR3 reads CASSQGGYRGYGYTF. DNA of the CDR3: TGTGCCAGCAGCCAAGGAGGGTACAGGGGCTATGGCTACACCTTC.